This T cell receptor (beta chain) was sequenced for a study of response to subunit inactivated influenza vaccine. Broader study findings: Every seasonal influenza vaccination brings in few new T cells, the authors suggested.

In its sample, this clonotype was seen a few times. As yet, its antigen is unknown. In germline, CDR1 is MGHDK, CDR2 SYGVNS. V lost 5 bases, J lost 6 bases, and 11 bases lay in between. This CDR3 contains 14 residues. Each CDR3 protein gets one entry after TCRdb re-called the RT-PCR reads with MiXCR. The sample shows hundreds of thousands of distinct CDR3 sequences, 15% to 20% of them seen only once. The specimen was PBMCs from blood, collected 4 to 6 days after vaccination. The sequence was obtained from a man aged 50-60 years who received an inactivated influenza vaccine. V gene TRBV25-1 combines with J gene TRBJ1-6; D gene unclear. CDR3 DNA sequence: TGTGCCAGCAGTTACTTAAGTTCTAATTCACCCCTCCACTTT. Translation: CASSYLSSNSPLHF.